Sequencing of this T cell receptor (beta chain) was carried out in a study of untreated major depressive disorder. V lost 8 bases and J lost 3, with 11 bases in between. The germline V gene encodes CDR1 SNHLY and CDR2 FYNNEI. This CDR3 is built from 13 residues. Assay used: immunoSEQ multiplex PCR; TCRdb lists only in-frame clones, some missing. The sample holds tens of thousands of clones, 80% to 95% seen once. The chain uses TRBV2 and TRBJ1-5, with no clear D. The sample taken for sequencing was CD4+ T cells from PBMCs. The TCR comes from a man aged 25-45 years in good health. The CDR3 protein is CASGARVNQPQHF. CDR3 DNA: TGTGCCAGCGGTGCTCGTGTCAATCAGCCCCAGCATTTT.